The 31 T cell receptor beta chains below come from one sample, sequenced in a study of T cells in Graves' hyperthyroidism and ophthalmopathy. The investigators amplified TCR beta CDR3 regions from RNA transcripts. Primed by the HTBI set, a first-round RT-PCR was run on the TCR CDR3. TCRdb reanalysed the multiplex PCR reads using MiXCR and keeps one entry per CDR3 protein. The data hold about 580,000 distinct CDR3 sequences, with 11% to 15% observed a single time. The source material was blood. These receptor sequences come from a woman between 25 and 40 years old with Graves' hyperthyroidism that later progressed to Graves' ophthalmopathy.

This clonotype has a count of ten or more. V usage is TRBV3-1 and J usage is TRBJ2-1; TRBD2 matches at 10 bases. The germline V gene has CDR1 LGHDT and CDR2 YNNKEL (reference sequence). This CDR3 comprises 16 residues. The junction had 4 bases not matched to a gene; V was cut back by 2 bases and J by 3 bases. As DNA, the CDR3 is TGTGCCAGCAGCCAACGGACTAGCGGACTCTACAATGAGCAGTTCTTC. Amino acid sequence: CASSQRTSGLYNEQFF.

A word on this clonotype: A much bigger clone sits one base away, suggesting this may be a read error. This chain connects TRBV14 to TRBJ1-5; TRBD1 aligns across 8 bases. The V gene's germline CDR1 is SGHDN and CDR2 FVKESK. This CDR3 comprises 13 residues. With V trimmed by 4 bases and J by 14 bases, 10 bases remained unmatched. CDR3 loop: CASSRDRRIEKHF. In nucleotides, the CDR3 is TGTGCCAGCAGCCGGGACAGGAGGATTGAAAAGCATTTT.

This clonotype was found many times. The chain employs TRBV5-1 and TRBJ2-7, with D possibly being TRBD2 (6 bases). Germline V lookup: CDR1 SGHRS, CDR2 YFSETQ. The CDR3 runs 12 residues. The V end was cut by 2 bases, the J end by 6 bases, with 9 bases between. In DNA, the CDR3 is TGCGCCAGCAGCTTCCCGGGGGTCGAGCAGTACTTC. This codes for CASSFPGVEQYF. The whole variable domain, remainder taken from reference TRBV5-1 and TRBJ2-7, is KAGVTQTPRYLIKTRGQQVTLSCSPISGHRSVSWYQQTPGQGLQFLFEYFSETQRNKGNFPGRFSGRQFSNSRSEMNVSTLELGDSALYLCASSFPGVEQYFGPGTRLTVT.

The J gene is TRBJ1-4, the V gene TRBV5-1, with no clear D. In germline, CDR1 is SGHRS, CDR2 YFSETQ. The CDR3 is made up of 13 amino acids. The V end lost 3 bases, the J end lost 4 bases, and 7 bases lay between the germline ends. The CDR3 DNA reads as TGCGCCAGCAGCTGGCAGGATAATGAAAAACTGTTTTTT. Its protein product is CASSWQDNEKLFF.

This clonotype was seen a few times. V usage is TRBV5-5 and J usage is TRBJ1-4, with a weak D call TRBD1 (5 bases). The V end lost 0 bases, the J end lost 0 bases, and 15 bases lay between the germline ends. CDR3 length equals 18 residues. Germline lookup yields CDR1 SGHKS and CDR2 YYEKEE (reference sequence). In DNA, the CDR3 is TGTGCCAGCAGCTTGGGGCAGGGAGGGCTTGCAACTAATGAAAAACTGTTTTTT. This sequence encodes CASSLGQGGLATNEKLFF.

The chain uses TRBV5-4 and TRBJ1-1, with D possibly matching TRBD1 (5 bases). Germline lookup yields CDR1 SGHNT and CDR2 YYREEE (reference sequence). V was cut by 4 bases and J by 3 bases, with 25 bases left in between. The CDR3 runs 18 residues. CDR3 DNA: TGTGCCAGCAGCCCAGTGGCGGACAAACCGCTTCTTTACACTGAAGCTTTCTTT. Translation gives CASSPVADKPLLYTEAFF.

This clonotype was counted at least ten times. V usage is TRBV12-3 or TRBV12-4 and J usage is TRBJ2-1; D ambiguous. Deletions cut 3 bases from V and 4 bases from J, with 10 bases between. This CDR3 is built from 14 residues. The CDR3 DNA follows: TGTGCCAGCAGTTTTGCCGACTCGTACAATGAGCAGTTCTTC. Translated: CASSFADSYNEQFF.

This clonotype occurred many times. The V call is TRBV20-1, the J call TRBJ1-5; the D is unclear. Trimming removed 3 bases at V and 0 bases at J, with 3 bases between. The CDR3 loop spans 12 amino acids. From germline, CDR1 is DFQATT and CDR2 SNEGSKA (reference sequence). CDR3 DNA sequence: TGCAGTGCTAGGAGTAGCAATCAGCCCCAGCATTTT. It translates to CSARSSNQPQHF.

This clonotype was recorded many times. This may be a read error: a much more frequent sequence differs by one nucleotide. The chain recombines TRBV28 with TRBJ2-3; TRBD1 might be the D (6 bases). Trimming removed 6 bases at V and 9 bases at J, with 25 bases between. The CDR3 is made up of 16 amino acids. Germline V gene sequence: CDR1 MDHEN, CDR2 SYDVKM. CDR3 sequence (DNA): TGTGCCAGCAGAAATATTGGGGTGGTGACCACAGGGACGCAGTATTTT. Protein: CASRNIGVVTTGTQYF.

The rearrangement joins TRBV9 to TRBJ2-7; D tentatively reads TRBD1 or TRBD2 (5 bases each). Deletions cut 4 bases from V and 5 bases from J, with 25 bases between. CDR3 length: 17 amino acids. CDR1 is SGDLS, CDR2 YYNGEE, per germline. The CDR3 is CASSRYGGPLRGDEQYF. DNA of the CDR3: TGTGCCAGCAGCCGCTATGGGGGACCCCTAAGAGGGGACGAGCAGTACTTC.

This clonotype has a count of ten or more. The chain combines TRBV20-1 with TRBJ2-7; 10 bases map to TRBD1. The CDR3 is 14 residues long. The germline V gene has CDR1 DFQATT and CDR2 SNEGSKA (reference sequence). The junction had 6 bases not matched to a gene; V was cut back by 3 bases and J by 4 bases. This chain's CDR3 is CSARGQGREYEQYF. The CDR3 region has the DNA TGCAGTGCTAGGGGACAGGGGAGGGAGTACGAGCAGTACTTC.

This clonotype turned up a few times. J is TRBJ1-3 and V is TRBV6-1; D may be TRBD1 (5 bases). Germline assignment: CDR1 MNHNS and CDR2 SASEGT. The ends were cut back, 6 bases at V and 1 base at J, with 16 bases in the middle. This CDR3 region has 16 residues. The CDR3 spells CASRPTTEGSGNTIYF. The CDR3 bases are TGTGCCAGCAGACCAACGACGGAGGGGTCTGGAAACACCATATATTTT.

The chain joins TRBV15 to TRBJ2-1, with 10 bases lining up with TRBD2. CDR1 is LNHNV, CDR2 YYDKDF, per germline (reference sequence). This CDR3 contains 16 residues. V dropped 1 base and J dropped 5; count of bases not matched to a gene: 5. Here the CDR3 reads CATSRVRLAGDNEQFF. The CDR3 DNA follows: TGTGCCACCAGCAGAGTCCGGCTAGCGGGAGACAATGAGCAGTTCTTC.

The gene calls are TRBV30 and TRBJ1-5, with D uncertain. CDR3 length equals 12 residues. The germline gives CDR1 GTSNPN, CDR2 SVGIG (reference sequence). V dropped 0 bases and J dropped 11 bases, with 11 bases sitting between them. CDR3 DNA: TGTGCCTGGAGTGTAAACCCCTTGTCCCAGCATTTT. Its protein product is CAWSVNPLSQHF.

This clonotype appeared many times. J is TRBJ1-6 and V is TRBV12-3 or TRBV12-4, with D hard to call. This CDR3 contains 13 residues. V was trimmed by 3 bases and J by 10 bases, leaving 10 bases between them. The CDR3 sequence: CASSFGENSPLHF. CDR3 nucleotide sequence: TGTGCCAGCAGTTTTGGGGAAAACTCACCCCTCCACTTT.

This clonotype was recorded many times. This CDR3 reads CASGSGTGGEKLFF. The CDR3 bases are TGTGCTAGTGGCTCCGGGACAGGGGGTGAAAAACTGTTTTTT. V gene TRBV12-5 combines with J gene TRBJ1-4, with TRBD1 matching 11 bases. The ends lost 6 bases at V and 7 bases at J; junction bases unmatched: 4. This CDR3 comprises 14 residues. Germline V gene sequence: CDR1 LGHNT, CDR2 FRNRAP. Full variable domain (remainder filled in from reference TRBV12-5 and TRBJ1-4): DARVTQTPRHKVTEMGQEVTMRCQPILGHNTVFWYRQTMMQGLELLAYFRNRAPLDDSGMPKDRFSAEMPDATLATLKIQPSEPRDSAVYFCASGSGTGGEKLFFGSGTQLSVL.

This clonotype has only a few counts. The rearrangement uses TRBV4-3 and TRBJ2-2, with TRBD2 identical over 8 bases. Germline loops: CDR1 LGHNA, CDR2 YSLEER. This CDR3 has 16 residues. J gave up 4 bases and V 4 bases, and 8 bases lay outside the gene matches. CDR3 in DNA: TGCGCCAGCAGCCGTATGGCGGGGGGATCCACCGGGGAGCTGTTTTTT. This translates into CASSRMAGGSTGELFF.

CDR3 in amino acids: CASSQAMEQYF. The CDR3 region has the DNA TGTGCCAGCAGCCAGGCCATGGAGCAGTACTTC. This sequence joins TRBV3-1 and TRBJ2-7, with D hard to call. CDR3 length: 11 amino acids. Germline V gene sequence: CDR1 LGHDT, CDR2 YNNKEL (reference sequence). Trimming removed 3 bases from V and 7 bases from J, with 7 bases in between.

This clonotype has more than one count but fewer than ten. The rearrangement uses TRBV11-2 and TRBJ2-5, with D maybe TRBD1 (6 bases). This CDR3 has 15 residues. The V and J ends lost 9 bases and 2 bases respectively, with 19 bases between them. Germline V gene lookup returns CDR1 SGHAT and CDR2 FQNNGV. In DNA, the CDR3 is TGTGCCAGTAGTCCACAGCCGGGGACACAAGAGACCCAGTACTTC. Translated, it gives CASSPQPGTQETQYF. Full variable domain (remainder filled in from reference TRBV11-2 and TRBJ2-5): EAGVAQSPRYKIIEKRQSVAFWCNPISGHATLYWYQQILGQGPKLLIQFQNNGVVDDSQLPKDRFSAERLKGVDSTLKIQPAKLEDSAVYLCASSPQPGTQETQYFGPGTRLLVL.

This clonotype came up many times. The chain employs TRBV27 and TRBJ1-1; D perhaps matches TRBD1 (6 bases). This CDR3 has 16 amino acids. CDR1 and CDR2 (germline): MNHEY, SMNVEV (reference sequence). Trimming cost V 5 bases and J 2 bases, with 18 bases left between them. CDR3 in DNA: TGTGCCAGCAGTCCGATCACCAGGGGAATTAACACTGAAGCTTTCTTT. Translation: CASSPITRGINTEAFF.

At least ten counts were recorded for this clonotype. The V and J genes are TRBV20-1 and TRBJ1-4; D remains unclear. V was pared by 3 bases and J by 0 bases, with 5 bases between. This CDR3 has 13 residues. Germline V gene data show CDR1 as DFQATT and CDR2 as SNEGSKA (reference sequence). The DNA for the CDR3 is TGCAGTGCTAGGGGTTCAACTAATGAAAAACTGTTTTTT. This translates into CSARGSTNEKLFF.

Remarks on this clonotype: A much larger clone is a single base away; this may be a read error. A read error is likely, as this CDR3 ends without the conserved phenylalanine or tryptophan. This sequence joins TRBV28 and TRBJ1-4, with D unclear. The CDR3 is 15 residues long. Germline CDR1 is MDHEN and CDR2 is SYDVKM. V shed 8 bases and J shed 0 bases, with 13 bases lying between them. The CDR3 loop is CASRPPSSTNEKLFL. CDR3 sequence (DNA): TGTGCCAGCCGCCCTCCCAGTTCAACTAATGAAAAACTGTTTCTT.

The rearrangement joins TRBV6-1 to TRBJ1-3; 9 bases agree with TRBD1. The germline V gene has CDR1 MNHNS and CDR2 SASEGT. The trim removed 5 bases at V and 4 bases at J, leaving 6 bases unmatched. The CDR3 totals 15 residues. CDR3 nucleotide sequence: TGTGCCAGCAGTTCCCCGGGACAGGGAGGAAACACCATATATTTT. This translates into CASSSPGQGGNTIYF.

V gene TRBV28 combines with J gene TRBJ2-7; D unresolved. Germline V gives CDR1 MDHEN, CDR2 SYDVKM. The CDR3 is 13 amino acids. The V end was cut by 4 bases, the J end by 5 bases, with 12 bases between. The CDR3 sequence: CASSSPTPNEQYF. The CDR3 nucleotides are TGTGCCAGCAGTTCTCCCACACCCAACGAGCAGTACTTC.

This clonotype was counted many times. This rearrangement joins TRBV19 to TRBJ2-1; 9 bases agree with TRBD2. V lost 9 bases to trimming and J lost 11 bases; unmatched junction nucleotides: 11. CDR1 and CDR2 (germline): LNHDA, SQIVND (reference sequence). The CDR3 contains 13 residues. The CDR3 DNA sequence: TGTGCCAGCTTCTTAGCGGGAGACCACAAGCAGTTCTTC. This codes for CASFLAGDHKQFF.

This clonotype was detected a few times. The chain is built from TRBV6-2 or TRBV6-3 and TRBJ2-5; the D call may be TRBD1 or TRBD2 (6 bases each). V shed 8 bases and J shed 6 bases, with 22 bases lying between them. CDR1 and CDR2 from the germline V gene are MNHEY and SVGEGT. The length of the CDR3 is 15 residues. The CDR3: CASEREGGLKKTQYF. The CDR3 DNA reads TGTGCCAGCGAGAGAGAGGGGGGCCTTAAGAAGACCCAGTACTTC.

This clonotype was seen ten or more times. CDR3 protein: CASSLSSESTDTQYF. In nucleotides, the CDR3 is TGTGCCAGCAGTTTATCTAGCGAGAGCACAGATACGCAGTATTTT. The J gene is TRBJ2-3, the V gene TRBV28, with D perhaps matching TRBD2 (6 bases). The V gene's germline CDR1 is MDHEN and CDR2 SYDVKM. The CDR3 consists of 15 residues. V lost 1 base and J 0 bases, leaving 8 bases between the germline ends.

This clonotype has only a few counts. The chain has TRBV12-5 and TRBJ2-5; D is perhaps TRBD2 (5 bases). Trimming took 9 bases from V and 3 from J, leaving 11 bases between them. The germline V gene has CDR1 LGHNT and CDR2 FRNRAP. The CDR3 spans 12 residues. The CDR3: CARHSGKETQYF. In DNA form, the CDR3 reads TGTGCTAGACATTCGGGGAAAGAGACCCAGTACTTC. The variable domain in full, completed from reference TRBV12-5 and TRBJ2-5, reads DARVTQTPRHKVTEMGQEVTMRCQPILGHNTVFWYRQTMMQGLELLAYFRNRAPLDDSGMPKDRFSAEMPDATLATLKIQPSEPRDSAVYFCARHSGKETQYFGPGTRLLVL.

This clonotype has at least ten counts. The rearrangement uses TRBV2 and TRBJ2-7, with D possibly matching TRBD1 (6 bases). Trimming shortened V by 6 bases and J by 4 bases, and 10 bases separated the two germline ends. This CDR3 is 12 amino acids long. Germline V lookup: CDR1 SNHLY, CDR2 FYNNEI. The CDR3 DNA follows: TGTGCCAGCAGCTGGACAGTTTACGAGCAGTACTTC. Its protein is CASSWTVYEQYF.

In its sample, this clonotype was seen a few times. The chain uses TRBV7-9 and TRBJ2-7; tentatively, D is TRBD2 (6 bases). CDR1 is SEHNR, CDR2 FQNEAQ, per germline (reference sequence). Deletions cut 2 bases from V and 4 bases from J, with 9 bases between. The CDR3 runs to 13 residues. As DNA, the CDR3 is TGTGCCAGCAGCTTAATCGGAGGGTACGAGCAGTACTTC. Translated: CASSLIGGYEQYF.

J is TRBJ2-6 and V is TRBV7-9; the D gene is possibly TRBD1 (5 bases). The CDR3 covers 17 residues. The V and J ends lost 5 bases and 1 base respectively, with 15 bases between them. Germline V gene data show CDR1 as SEHNR and CDR2 as FQNEAQ (reference sequence). CDR3 nucleotide sequence: TGTGCCAGCAGCGAAAGGGGCGCAGGTTCTGGGGCCAACGTCCTGACTTTC. Translated, it gives CASSERGAGSGANVLTF.